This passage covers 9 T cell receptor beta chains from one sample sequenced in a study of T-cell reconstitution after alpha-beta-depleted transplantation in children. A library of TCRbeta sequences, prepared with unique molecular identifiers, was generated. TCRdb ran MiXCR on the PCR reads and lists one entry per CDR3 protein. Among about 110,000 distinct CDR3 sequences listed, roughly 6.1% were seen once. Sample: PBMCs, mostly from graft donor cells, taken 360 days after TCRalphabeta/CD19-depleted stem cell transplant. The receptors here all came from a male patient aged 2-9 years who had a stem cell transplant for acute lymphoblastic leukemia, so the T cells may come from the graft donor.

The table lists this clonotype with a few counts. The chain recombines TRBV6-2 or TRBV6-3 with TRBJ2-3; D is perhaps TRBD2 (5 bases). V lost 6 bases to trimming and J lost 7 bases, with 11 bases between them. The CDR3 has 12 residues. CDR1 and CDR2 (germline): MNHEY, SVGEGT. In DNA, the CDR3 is TGTGCCAGCAGCCCCGCGGGCCATACGCAGTATTTT. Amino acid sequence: CASSPAGHTQYF.

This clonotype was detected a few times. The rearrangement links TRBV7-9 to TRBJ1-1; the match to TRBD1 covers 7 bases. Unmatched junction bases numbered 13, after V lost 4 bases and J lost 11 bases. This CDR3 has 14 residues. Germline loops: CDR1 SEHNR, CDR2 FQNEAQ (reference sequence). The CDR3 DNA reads TGTGCCAGCAGCTCGAAGGGGGCCAGGGGATCGGCTTTCTTT. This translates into CASSSKGARGSAFF.

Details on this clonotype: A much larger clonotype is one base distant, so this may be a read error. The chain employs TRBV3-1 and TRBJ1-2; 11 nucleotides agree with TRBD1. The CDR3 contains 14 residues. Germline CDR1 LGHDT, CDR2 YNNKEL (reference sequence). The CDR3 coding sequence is TGTGCCAGCAGCCCCGGGACAGGGGGGTATGGCTACTCCTTC. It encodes CASSPGTGGYGYSF.

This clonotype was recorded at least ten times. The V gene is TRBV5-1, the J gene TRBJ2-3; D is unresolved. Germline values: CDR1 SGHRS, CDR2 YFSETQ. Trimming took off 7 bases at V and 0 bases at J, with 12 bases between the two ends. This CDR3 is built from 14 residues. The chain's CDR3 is CASAMERSTDTQYF. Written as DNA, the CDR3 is TGCGCCAGCGCCATGGAGAGAAGCACAGATACGCAGTATTTT.

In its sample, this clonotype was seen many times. The DNA of the CDR3 is TGTGCCAGCAGCTTTCTTGGGGGCTCCTACAATGAGCAGTTCTTC. This sequence encodes CASSFLGGSYNEQFF. This sequence joins TRBV7-8 and TRBJ2-1; D may match TRBD1 or TRBD2 (5 bases each). Deletions cut 3 bases from V and 0 bases from J, with 9 bases between. The CDR3 spans 15 residues. The germline V gene has CDR1 SGHVS and CDR2 FQNEAQ.

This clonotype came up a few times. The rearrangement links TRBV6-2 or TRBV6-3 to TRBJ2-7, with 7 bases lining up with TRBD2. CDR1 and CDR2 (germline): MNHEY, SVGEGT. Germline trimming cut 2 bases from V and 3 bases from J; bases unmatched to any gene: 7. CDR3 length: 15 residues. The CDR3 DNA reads TGTGCCAGCAGTTACCCGACGAGCGGGGACTACGAGCAGTACTTC. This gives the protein CASSYPTSGDYEQYF.

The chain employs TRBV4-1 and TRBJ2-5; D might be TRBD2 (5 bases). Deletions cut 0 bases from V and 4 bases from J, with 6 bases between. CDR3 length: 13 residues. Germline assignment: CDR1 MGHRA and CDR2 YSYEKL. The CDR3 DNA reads TGCGCCAGCAGCCAAGAGCTAGCAGAGACCCAGTACTTC. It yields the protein CASSQELAETQYF.

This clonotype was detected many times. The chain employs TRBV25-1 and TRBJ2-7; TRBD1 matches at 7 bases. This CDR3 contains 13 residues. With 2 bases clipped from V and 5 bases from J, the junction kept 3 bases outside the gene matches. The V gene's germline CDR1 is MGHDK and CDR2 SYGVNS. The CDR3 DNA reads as TGTGCCAGCAGTGAAGGACAGGTCAACGAGCAGTACTTC. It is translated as CASSEGQVNEQYF.

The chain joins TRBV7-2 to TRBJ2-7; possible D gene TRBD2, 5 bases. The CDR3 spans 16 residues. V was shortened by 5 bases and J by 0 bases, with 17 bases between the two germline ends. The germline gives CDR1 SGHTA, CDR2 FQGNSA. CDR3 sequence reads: CASSVRPPGSSYEQYF. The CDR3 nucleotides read TGTGCCAGCAGCGTAAGGCCCCCTGGGAGCTCCTACGAGCAGTACTTC.